These 29 T cell receptor beta chains were sequenced from one sample in a study of neoadjuvant anti-PD-1 for oral cavity cancer (dated by TCRdb to about 2021). The library was generated by the immunoSEQ multiplex PCR assay. Drawn from immuneACCESS, this table holds only the in-frame rearrangements with V and J called that TCRdb kept. Clones are partly lost; checked studies trace under half to an unresolved V gene and leave the rest unexplained. Here the sample has more than 7,000 clones; 64% occur a single time. The ten biggest clones cover under 5% of the sample. The label giving this sample's time point can be read as: after neoadjuvant nivolumab, at surgical resection. The starting material was PBMCs, obtained after nivolumab (anti-PD-1) treatment. These receptors all come from a person aged 40 to 85 with oral cavity squamous cell carcinoma.

V gene TRBV6-5 combines with J gene TRBJ1-2; 8 nucleotides align to TRBD1. There are 15 residues in the CDR3. Per the germline V gene, CDR1 is MNHEY and CDR2 is SVGAGI. After removal of 6 bases from V and 7 bases from J, the junction contained 13 bases not matched to a gene. The DNA for the CDR3 is TGTGCCAGCAGCGCCTTGGGGACAGGATTCTCTGGCTACACCTTC. Protein: CASSALGTGFSGYTF.

This chain uses TRBV5-1 with TRBJ1-1; D not certain. The CDR3 loop spans 15 amino acids. V dropped 0 bases and J dropped 4 bases, with 13 bases sitting between them. Per germline, CDR1 SGHRS and CDR2 YFSETQ. CDR3: CASSLGGTGVTEAFF. CDR3 bases: TGCGCCAGCAGCTTGGGTGGAACGGGAGTCACTGAAGCTTTCTTT.

This chain joins TRBV11-2 and TRBJ1-1; TRBD1 might be the D (5 bases). The CDR3 spans 14 residues. Looked up from germline, CDR1 is SGHAT and CDR2 is FQNNGV. Between the trimmed V and J ends, which lost 4 bases and 3 bases, there was a span of 12 bases. CDR3 nucleotides: TGTGCCAGCAGCTCATATGTAGGGGACACTGAAGCTTTCTTT. Protein product: CASSSYVGDTEAFF.

The rearrangement links TRBV7-7 to TRBJ2-1; D is possibly TRBD1 (6 bases). The CDR3 sequence is 13 residues long. Germline CDR1 reads SSHAT; CDR2 reads FNYEAQ (reference sequence). V was clipped by 3 bases and J by 10 bases, with 13 bases between them. The CDR3 DNA is TGTGCCAGCAGCTTGTCGGAACAGGGCGAGCAGTTCTTC. Its translation: CASSLSEQGEQFF. The full variable domain, completed using reference TRBV7-7 and TRBJ2-1, is GAGVSQSPRYKVTKRGQDVTLRCDPISSHATLYWYQQALGQGPEFLTYFNYEAQPDKSGLPSDRFSAERPEGSISTLTIQRTEQRDSAMYRCASSLSEQGEQFFGPGTRLTVL.

CDR3 nucleotides: TGTGCCAGCAGCGTCCGGGACAGGGGTAACACTGAAGCTTTCTTT. It translates to CASSVRDRGNTEAFF. The J gene is TRBJ1-1, the V gene TRBV9; 10 nucleotides align to TRBD1. J was trimmed by 2 bases and V by 2 bases; bases with no gene match: 3. The length of the CDR3 is 15 residues. Germline CDR1 SGDLS, CDR2 YYNGEE. The full variable domain, its missing parts supplied by reference TRBV9 and TRBJ1-1, is DSGVTQTPKHLITATGQRVTLRCSPRSGDLSVYWYQQSLDQGLQFLIQYYNGEERAKGNILERFSAQQFPDLHSELNLSSLELGDSALYFCASSVRDRGNTEAFFGQGTRLTVV.

The chain carries TRBV27 and TRBJ1-5, with D unclear. The V gene lost 0 bases and the J gene lost 6 bases, with 6 bases spanning the gap. Germline V gene data show CDR1 as MNHEY and CDR2 as SMNVEV (reference sequence). This CDR3 spans 13 amino acids. As DNA, the CDR3 is TGTGCCAGCAGTTTATCGACTTTTCAGCCCCAGCATTTT. Protein sequence: CASSLSTFQPQHF.

The V call is TRBV27, the J call TRBJ1-1; D may be TRBD1 (5 bases). CDR3 length: 13 residues. Trimming took off 6 bases at V and 3 bases at J, with 11 bases between the two ends. Germline CDR1 and CDR2: MNHEY and SMNVEV (reference sequence). The CDR3 reads CASRGVWDTEAFF. For the CDR3, the DNA is TGTGCCAGCAGGGGGGTATGGGACACTGAAGCTTTCTTT.

The gene calls are TRBV27 and TRBJ2-3; D may match TRBD1 or TRBD2 (5 bases each). The CDR3 sequence is 16 residues long. Germline CDR1 and CDR2: MNHEY and SMNVEV (reference sequence). V was pared by 1 base and J by 0 bases, with 11 bases between. CDR3 coding DNA: TGTGCCAGCAGTTTATTGACGGGGCTGAGCACAGATACGCAGTATTTT. It translates to CASSLLTGLSTDTQYF.

The rearrangement joins TRBV10-2 to TRBJ2-5; 10 bases are a match to TRBD2. The J segment lost 4 bases and the V segment lost 6 bases, leaving 8 bases of the junction unmatched. CDR3 size: 15 residues. The germline gives CDR1 WSHSY, CDR2 SAAADI. The CDR3 DNA sequence: TGCGCCAGCAGCGGAAGCGGGGGGGTAGGAGAGACCCAGTACTTC. It specifies CASSGSGGVGETQYF.

The chain joins TRBV6-1 to TRBJ2-1, with D possibly TRBD2 on 5 matching bases. Trimming shortened V by 7 bases and J by 10 bases, and 17 bases separated the two germline ends. CDR1 and CDR2 from the germline V gene are MNHNS and SASEGT. The CDR3 loop spans 13 amino acids. The CDR3, as DNA: TGTGCCAGCACTCTTGGAGGAGCAAGCGAGCAGTTCTTC. Protein sequence: CASTLGGASEQFF.

The rearrangement uses TRBV2 and TRBJ1-4, with D hard to call. CDR1 and CDR2 (germline): SNHLY, FYNNEI. V was cut by 6 bases and J by 4 bases, with 9 bases left in between. This CDR3 region has 13 residues. CDR3 coding DNA: TGTGCCAGCAGCCCCGACTATAATGAAAAACTGTTTTTT. This sequence encodes CASSPDYNEKLFF. Combining the CDR3 with reference TRBV2 and TRBJ1-4 gives the whole variable domain EPEVTQTPSHQVTQMGQEVILRCVPISNHLYFYWYRQILGQKVEFLVSFYNNEISEKSEIFDDQFSVERPDGSNFTLKIRSTKLEDSAMYFCASSPDYNEKLFFGSGTQLSVL.

This clone was counted between two and nine times. CDR3 DNA: TGTGCCAGCAGGGGAGGAGAAGTGGGGAACTATGGCTACACCTTC. Translation: CASRGGEVGNYGYTF. This chain connects TRBV2 to TRBJ1-2; D is unclear. Germline CDR1 SNHLY, CDR2 FYNNEI. The germline V and J ends were trimmed by 6 bases and 2 bases, with 16 bases remaining between them. The length of the CDR3 is 15 residues. Together with reference TRBV2 and TRBJ1-2, the CDR3 gives the full variable domain: EPEVTQTPSHQVTQMGQEVILRCVPISNHLYFYWYRQILGQKVEFLVSFYNNEISEKSEIFDDQFSVERPDGSNFTLKIRSTKLEDSAMYFCASRGGEVGNYGYTFGSGTRLTVV.

The table lists this clone with a count of one. This chain uses TRBV18 with TRBJ1-2, with 9 bases aligning to TRBD1. This CDR3 is 13 amino acids long. CDR1 KGHSH and CDR2 LQKENI come from the germline V gene. J lost 6 bases, V lost 6 bases, and 5 bases had no gene match. The CDR3 protein is CASSVTGGNGYTF. As DNA, the CDR3 is TGTGCCAGCTCCGTAACAGGGGGCAATGGCTACACCTTC.

This clone has a single count. The chain combines TRBV7-9 with TRBJ2-3; D is uncertain. Germline assignment: CDR1 SEHNR and CDR2 FQNEAQ (reference sequence). V was trimmed by 1 base and J by 3 bases, leaving 2 bases between them. The CDR3 covers 12 residues. The CDR3 loop is CASSLETDTQYF. The CDR3 DNA sequence: TGTGCCAGCAGCTTAGAGACAGATACGCAGTATTTT.

The CDR3 reads CASLHIKLDGGVYGYTF. CDR3 sequence (DNA): TGTGCCAGCCTTCATATCAAGCTGGATGGTGGTGTGTATGGCTACACCTTC. The chain recombines TRBV7-9 with TRBJ1-2; D call uncertain. From germline, CDR1 is SEHNR and CDR2 FQNEAQ (reference sequence). This CDR3 contains 17 residues. V was cut by 8 bases and J by 5 bases, with 27 bases left in between.

This chain connects TRBV2 to TRBJ2-7, with D possibly being TRBD1 (5 bases). The CDR3 is 12 amino acids. The germline CDR1 and CDR2 sequences are SNHLY and FYNNEI. Trimming pared 5 bases from V and 6 bases from J, leaving 11 bases between. CDR3 bases: TGTGCCAGCAGTCAGGGAAATCGCGAGCAGTACTTC. Translating it yields CASSQGNREQYF.

The chain combines TRBV19 with TRBJ2-1, with TRBD2 identical over 8 bases. V shed 3 bases and J 1 base; nucleotides not matched to a gene: 2. This CDR3 region has 15 residues. From germline, CDR1 is LNHDA and CDR2 SQIVND (reference sequence). The CDR3 coding sequence is TGTGCCAGTAGTATTAGCGGGATTTCCTACAATGAGCAGTTCTTC. It encodes CASSISGISYNEQFF.

The V call is TRBV4-1, the J call TRBJ2-7; D is tentatively TRBD1 or TRBD2 (5 bases each). This CDR3 has 14 amino acids. CDR1 and CDR2 from the germline V gene are MGHRA and YSYEKL. V dropped 2 bases and J dropped 3 bases, with 11 bases sitting between them. In DNA form, the CDR3 reads TGCGCCAGCAGCCAAATCGGGACGGTCTACGAGCAGTACTTC. Encoded protein: CASSQIGTVYEQYF.

The chain carries TRBV6-6 and TRBJ1-2; weak D call: TRBD1 (6 bases). V was cut by 6 bases and J by 7 bases, with 18 bases left in between. The CDR3 sequence is 14 residues long. CDR1 and CDR2 (germline): MNHNY, SVGAGI (reference sequence). CDR3 sequence reads: CASSTDRRRGGYTF. CDR3 in DNA: TGTGCCAGCAGCACGGACAGACGGAGAGGTGGCTACACCTTC.

This clone has more than one count but fewer than ten. The V call is TRBV5-4, the J call TRBJ1-6; D is unresolved. Germline assignment: CDR1 SGHNT and CDR2 YYREEE (reference sequence). V lost 0 bases and J 0 bases, leaving 10 bases between the germline ends. The CDR3 totals 17 residues. The chain's CDR3 is CASSLANWDSYNSPLHF. In DNA, the CDR3 is TGTGCCAGCAGCTTGGCCAATTGGGACTCCTATAATTCACCCCTCCACTTT.

The chain employs TRBV27 and TRBJ2-2, with unresolved D. CDR1 MNHEY and CDR2 SMNVEV come from the germline V gene (reference sequence). The CDR3 has 12 residues. The V and J ends lost 3 bases and 5 bases respectively, with 4 bases between them. This chain's CDR3 is CASSFQTGELFF. CDR3 bases: TGTGCCAGCAGTTTCCAAACCGGGGAGCTGTTTTTT.

This clone was seen only once. The chain joins TRBV27 to TRBJ2-6; D possibly corresponds to TRBD2 (6 bases). CDR3 length: 17 amino acids. The V and J ends lost 3 bases and 0 bases respectively, with 12 bases between them. Germline lookup yields CDR1 MNHEY and CDR2 SMNVEV (reference sequence). Here the CDR3 reads CASSFGRGNSGANVLTF. In DNA, the CDR3 is TGTGCCAGCAGTTTTGGTCGGGGGAACTCTGGGGCCAACGTCCTGACTTTC.

The V gene is TRBV5-1, the J gene TRBJ1-1, with no clear D. Germline values: CDR1 SGHRS, CDR2 YFSETQ. Trimming pared 4 bases from V and 0 bases from J, leaving 13 bases between. The CDR3 totals 15 residues. The CDR3 coding sequence is TGCGCCAGCAGCCTGGCCGGTAGTTTGAACACTGAAGCTTTCTTT. Translated, it gives CASSLAGSLNTEAFF.

The chain couples TRBV2 to TRBJ1-1, with no clear D. Per the germline V gene, CDR1 is SNHLY and CDR2 is FYNNEI. V shed 4 bases and J shed 1 base, with 7 bases lying between them. The CDR3 is made up of 13 amino acids. CDR3 DNA sequence: TGTGCCAGCAGTGGGTTTGGGAACACTGAAGCTTTCTTT. Residues: CASSGFGNTEAFF.

The rearrangement uses TRBV2 and TRBJ1-2; D remains ambiguous. This CDR3 has 13 amino acids. The V gene lost 7 bases and the J gene lost 7 bases, with 16 bases spanning the gap. The germline gives CDR1 SNHLY, CDR2 FYNNEI. This CDR3 is CASTKENKGGYTF. The CDR3 nucleotides are TGTGCCAGCACCAAGGAAAACAAGGGTGGCTACACCTTC.

The rearrangement uses TRBV5-1 and TRBJ1-2; 7 bases match TRBD1. Germline V lookup: CDR1 SGHRS, CDR2 YFSETQ. V lost 4 bases, J lost 3 bases, and 9 bases stayed unmatched. This CDR3 is 15 amino acids long. The CDR3 nucleotides read TGCGCCAGCAGCCCTTCCGGACAGGAGCACTATGGCTACACCTTC. Its translation is CASSPSGQEHYGYTF.

The chain recombines TRBV13 with TRBJ1-6, with 10 bases identical to TRBD1. The CDR3 covers 16 residues. Germline V CDR1 and CDR2: PRHDT, FYEKMQ (reference sequence). Germline trimming cut 5 bases from V and 6 bases from J; bases unmatched to any gene: 7. For the CDR3, the DNA is TGTGCCAGCAGCCCCGGGCGGGACAGGGGTAATTCACCCCTCCACTTT. It is translated as CASSPGRDRGNSPLHF.

The V and J genes are TRBV6-5 and TRBJ1-6; D possibly corresponds to TRBD1 (5 bases). This CDR3 has 12 residues. Germline V lookup: CDR1 MNHEY, CDR2 SVGAGI. V lost 8 bases, J lost 7 bases, and 9 bases lay in between. The CDR3 sequence is CASSDINSPLHF. DNA of the CDR3: TGTGCCAGCTCGGACATAAATTCACCCCTCCACTTT.

DNA of the CDR3: TGTGCCAGCAGCCTATGGACAGACACCGGGGAGCTGTTTTTT. Its translation: CASSLWTDTGELFF. The rearrangement links TRBV11-2 to TRBJ2-2; D might be TRBD1 (6 bases). V was trimmed by 5 bases and J by 3 bases, leaving 10 bases between them. The CDR3 is 14 residues long. Germline CDR1 is SGHAT and CDR2 is FQNNGV.